This T cell receptor beta chain was sequenced during a study of CD4+ T cells in melanoma. Notes on the study in general: CD8+ T cell, macrophage and B cell function reportedly correlated with neoantigen-specific CD4+ T cells. In melanoma, neoantigen-specific CD4+ T cells reportedly differed in differentiation state.

This CDR3 region has 14 residues. V dropped 3 bases and J dropped 0 bases, with 10 bases sitting between them. Germline V lookup: CDR1 GTSNPN, CDR2 SVGIG (reference sequence). Of note for this clone: Its antigen is unknown.

Assay used: immunoSEQ multiplex PCR; TCRdb lists only in-frame clones, some missing. This sample has approximately 9,600 clones, with around 79% found just once. The clonotype comes from a human donor with melanoma. This chain uses TRBV30 with TRBJ2-3, with D possibly TRBD1 on 6 matching bases. The sample consisted of cells from a culture (not recorded whether cultured in vitro). The CDR3 nucleotides read TGTGCCTGGAGCCACAGGGAGAGCACAGATACGCAGTATTTT. It translates to CAWSHRESTDTQYF.